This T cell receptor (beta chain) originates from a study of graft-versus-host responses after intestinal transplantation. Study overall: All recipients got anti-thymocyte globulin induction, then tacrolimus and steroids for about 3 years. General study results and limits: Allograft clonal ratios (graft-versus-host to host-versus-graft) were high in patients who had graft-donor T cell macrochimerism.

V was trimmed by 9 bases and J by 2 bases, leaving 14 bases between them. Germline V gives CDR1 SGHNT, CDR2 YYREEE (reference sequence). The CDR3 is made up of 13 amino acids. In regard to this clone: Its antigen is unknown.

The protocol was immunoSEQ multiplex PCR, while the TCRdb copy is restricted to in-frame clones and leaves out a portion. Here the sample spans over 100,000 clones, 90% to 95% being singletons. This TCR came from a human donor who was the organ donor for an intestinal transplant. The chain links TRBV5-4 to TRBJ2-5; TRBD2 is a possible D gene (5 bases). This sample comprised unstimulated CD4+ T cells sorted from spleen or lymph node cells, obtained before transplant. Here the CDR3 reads CAIREREQETQYF. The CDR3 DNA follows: TGTGCCATCAGAGAGAGGGAACAAGAGACCCAGTACTTC.